This section outlines one T cell receptor (beta chain) sequence together with its context. This clone was detected once. This clone's antigen is unknown. No much larger clone exists at a distance of one base, and base qualities are not known. Germline trimming: 3 bases from V, 1 base from J; junction bases outside gene matches: 6. The CDR3 starts with the cysteine, ends with the phenylalanine, and has 16 residues. The DNA shown is the 48-base CDR3, in frame from base 1. From a lookup of the germline V gene (reference sequence), CDR1 and CDR2 are LNHDA and SQIVND. For the CD8 naive samples, CD45RO-negative cells were positively selected for CCR7, yielding a CD45RA+CCR7+ population from which TemRA cells were excluded. The donors were healthy, HIV-negative adults who had no recently reported acute infections or vaccinations. Every donor was a Caucasian adult living in Nashville, Tennessee, USA. Blood was collected by leukapheresis, and PBMCs were isolated by Ficoll-Histopaque density gradient centrifugation and then cryopreserved in liquid nitrogen vapor phase. Analytical flow cytometry was used to check the purity and quantity of every magnetically sorted T cell population. Genomic DNA was isolated from every sorted fraction and measured by UV absorbance on a Nanodrop 2000c.

Using the deep immunoSEQ assay, multiplex PCR amplified TCR CDR3 regions from genomic DNA. Genomic DNA extracted from each cell subset was distributed evenly over all wells of several immunoSEQ 96-well plates, and each plate served as one replicate. For sorted subsets, around 0.2 ug of genomic DNA, equivalent to some 33,000 T cell genomes, went into each replicate PCR. Purified libraries were measured with a Qubit 3.0 fluorometer, size-checked on a Bioanalyzer 2100, and measured again with the KAPA Library Quantification kit. Every immunoSEQ 96-well plate was sequenced on a separate single-read 150-cycle Illumina NextSeq 550 flow cell. In the paper's pipeline: Because the immunoSEQ output held only junctional sequences and lacked quality scores, the filtering could not match the filtering applied to full-length reads. Sequences were annotated with PyIR, a Python wrapper for IgBLAST v1.9, using IMGT germline references to assign V/J genes and CDR3. Reads with weak V/J assignments (E-value above 1e-6), missing CDR3, stop codons, out-of-frame junctions, or ambiguous translated residues were removed. V3J clonotypes were defined by identical inferred V gene, J gene, and CDR3 amino acid sequence. The percentage overlap between two repertoires was calculated by dividing the number of shared unique clonotypes by the size of the smaller repertoire. RTK rarefaction, the Chao1 estimator, and Recon v2.1 estimates of unobserved clonotypes were used to assess repertoire richness. For all TCRbeta clonotypes obtained by the gDNA method from four donors, generation probabilities were computed with OLGA. Not all clones reach the TCRdb copy of this immuneACCESS table, which keeps in-frame sequences only. Checked studies attribute under half of the gap to unresolved V genes and leave the rest unexplained. V and J calls and clone size are given by that table; D and trimming were obtained from the DNA. Across this sample there are nearly 2 million clones, with 85% to 95% seen only once. The ten largest clones capture around 1.2% of the sample.

The sample is drawn from a study of shared clonotypes between healthy human individuals (dated by TCRdb to 2020 to 2021). As for the study more broadly: The cohort comprised a couple of women and three men aged 18 to 49 years. For each donor, three plates each were used for CD4 naive and CD4 memory, two plates were used for CD8 naive, and one plate was used for CD8 memory. The study deeply sequenced blood TCR repertoires of five healthy adults to estimate repertoire size and the extent of clonotype sharing between individuals. Libraries were prepared and TCR repertoires were sequenced by different laboratories using diverse techniques, in order to increase sequencing depth and limit assay-specific biases. Per donor, leukapheresis produced somewhere between about 0.85 and 10 billion PBMCs.

Points the paper makes about the study in general: Roughly 5% of naive CD4, 3.5% of naive CD8, about 2.1% of memory CD4, and about 0.4% of memory CD8 clonotypes were shared across several donors. Compared with non-shared clonotypes, clonotypes shared by all four sorted-subset donors had higher generation probabilities. Sampling was limited to blood, and TCR repertoires in tissue likely differ from TCR repertoires in blood. Because the study included a small number of donors, the genetic and exposure-history diversity represented was limited. Even with the large sequencing depth, rarefaction of the sorted-subset datasets indicated that sequencing was incomplete. Naive subsets generally had larger estimated clonotype richness than memory subsets did. Pairwise subsampling led to the expectation that sequencing depth would affect the degree of clonotype sharing among donors.

The source material was naive CD8+ T cells sorted from blood. The label giving this sample's cell subset or site can be read as: CD45RA+CCR7+. This clonotype originated in a man younger than 35 in good health. The chain employs TRBV19 and TRBJ2-1; TRBD2 agrees with 7 junctional bases. At the DNA level, the sequence is TGTGCCAGTAGTATGATTCTAGCGGTTTCCTACAATGAGCAGTTCTTC. The translation is CASSMILAVSYNEQFF. Extended through the reference TRBV19 and TRBJ2-1 proteins, this CDR3 yields the full variable domain: DGGITQSPKYLFRKEGQNVTLSCEQNLNHDAMYWYRQDPGQGLRLIYYSQIVNDFQKGDIAEGYSVSREKKESFPLTVTSAQKNPTAFYLCASSMILAVSYNEQFFGPGTRLTVL.